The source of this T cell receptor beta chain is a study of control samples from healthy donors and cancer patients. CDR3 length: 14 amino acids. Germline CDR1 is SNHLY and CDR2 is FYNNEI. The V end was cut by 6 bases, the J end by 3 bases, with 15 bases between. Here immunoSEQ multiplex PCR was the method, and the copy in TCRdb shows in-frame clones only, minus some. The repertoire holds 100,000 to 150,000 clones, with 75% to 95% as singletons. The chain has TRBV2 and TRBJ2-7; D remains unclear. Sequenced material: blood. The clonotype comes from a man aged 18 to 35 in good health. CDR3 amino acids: CASSSVGASYEQYF. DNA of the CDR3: TGTGCCAGCAGCTCTGTAGGAGCTAGCTACGAGCAGTACTTC.